This paragraph covers one T cell receptor beta chain sequence. Its antigen remains unidentified. The V end was cut by 4 bases, the J end by 0 bases, with 10 bases between. Germline CDR1 MDHEN, CDR2 SYDVKM. The CDR3 covers 15 residues. Noted treatment: roughly nine-day PBMC culture with coronavirus spike peptide pools or control peptides (ViraFEST assay). This entry comes from a study of vaccination and CD4 T cells after COVID-19. The Oncomine TCR Beta short-read assay was applied to DNA of cultured CD4+ T cells. TCRdb analysed the PCR reads with MiXCR anew, one entry per CDR3 protein. Among about 9,600 distinct CDR3 sequences, approximately 25% were seen once, and the ten largest hold about an eighth.

The sequences come from CD4+ T cells from blood, cultured in vitro, collected after SARS-CoV-2 vaccination. The chain joins TRBV28 to TRBJ1-5; no definite D call. The receptor comes from a human donor who had recovered from COVID-19. The CDR3 DNA follows: TGTGCCAGCAGTTCTAGGGCGAATAGCAATCAGCCCCAGCATTTT. Its protein product is CASSSRANSNQPQHF.